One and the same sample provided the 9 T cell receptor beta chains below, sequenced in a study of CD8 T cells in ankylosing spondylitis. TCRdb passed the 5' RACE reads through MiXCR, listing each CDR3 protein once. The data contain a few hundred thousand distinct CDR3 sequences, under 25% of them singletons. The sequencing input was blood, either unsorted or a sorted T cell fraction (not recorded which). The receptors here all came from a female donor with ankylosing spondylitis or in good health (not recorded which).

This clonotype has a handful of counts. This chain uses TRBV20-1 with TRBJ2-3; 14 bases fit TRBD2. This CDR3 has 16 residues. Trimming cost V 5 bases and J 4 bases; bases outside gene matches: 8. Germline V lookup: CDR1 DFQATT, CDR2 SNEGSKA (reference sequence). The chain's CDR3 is CSADLRLAGGPDTQYF. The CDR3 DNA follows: TGCAGTGCTGACTTAAGACTAGCGGGAGGGCCAGATACGCAGTATTTT.

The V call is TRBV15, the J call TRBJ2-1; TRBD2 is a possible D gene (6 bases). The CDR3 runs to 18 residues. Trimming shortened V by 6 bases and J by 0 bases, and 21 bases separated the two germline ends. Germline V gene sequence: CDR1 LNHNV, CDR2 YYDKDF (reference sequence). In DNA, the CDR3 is TGTGCCACCAGTTGGGTTGGAAGGGGAGCGGGCTCCTACAATGAGCAGTTCTTC. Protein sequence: CATSWVGRGAGSYNEQFF.

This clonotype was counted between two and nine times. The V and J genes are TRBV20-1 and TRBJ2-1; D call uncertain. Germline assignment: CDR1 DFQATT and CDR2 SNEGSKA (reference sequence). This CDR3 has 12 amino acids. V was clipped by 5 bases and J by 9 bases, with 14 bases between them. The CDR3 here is CSAESRPVEQFF. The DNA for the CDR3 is TGCAGTGCTGAGTCCCGACCGGTTGAGCAGTTCTTC.

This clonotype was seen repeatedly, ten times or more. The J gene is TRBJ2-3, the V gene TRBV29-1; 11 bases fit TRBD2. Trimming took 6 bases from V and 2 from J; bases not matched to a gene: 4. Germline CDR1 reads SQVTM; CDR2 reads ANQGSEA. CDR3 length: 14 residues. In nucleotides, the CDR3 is TGCAGCGTGGCTAGCGGGGGGATCACAGATACGCAGTATTTT. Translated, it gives CSVASGGITDTQYF.

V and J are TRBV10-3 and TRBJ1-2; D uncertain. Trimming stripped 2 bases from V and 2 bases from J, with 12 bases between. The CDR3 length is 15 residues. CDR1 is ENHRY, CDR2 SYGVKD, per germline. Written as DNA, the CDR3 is TGTGCCATCAGTGAGGCCTCCCATAAGAACTATGGCTACACCTTC. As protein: CAISEASHKNYGYTF.

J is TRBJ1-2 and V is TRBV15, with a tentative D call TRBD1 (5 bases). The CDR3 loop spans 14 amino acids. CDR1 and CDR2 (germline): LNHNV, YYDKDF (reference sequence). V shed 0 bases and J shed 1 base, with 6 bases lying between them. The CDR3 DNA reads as TGTGCCACCAGCAGAGATAGGGGTAACTATGGCTACACCTTC. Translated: CATSRDRGNYGYTF.

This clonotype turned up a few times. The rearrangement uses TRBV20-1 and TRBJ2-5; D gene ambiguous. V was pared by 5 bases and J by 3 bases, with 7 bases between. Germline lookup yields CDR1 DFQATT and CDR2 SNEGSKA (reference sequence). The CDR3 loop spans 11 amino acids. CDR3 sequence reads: CSAAPEETQYF. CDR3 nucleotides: TGCAGTGCTGCCCCGGAAGAGACCCAGTACTTC.

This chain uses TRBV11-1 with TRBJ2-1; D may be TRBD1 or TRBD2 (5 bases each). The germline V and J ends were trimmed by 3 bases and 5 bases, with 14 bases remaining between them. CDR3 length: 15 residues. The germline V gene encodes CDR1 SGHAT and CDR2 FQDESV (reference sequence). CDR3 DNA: TGTGCCAGCAGCTTTGAGGGGCGAGGAGACAATGAGCAGTTCTTC. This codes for CASSFEGRGDNEQFF.

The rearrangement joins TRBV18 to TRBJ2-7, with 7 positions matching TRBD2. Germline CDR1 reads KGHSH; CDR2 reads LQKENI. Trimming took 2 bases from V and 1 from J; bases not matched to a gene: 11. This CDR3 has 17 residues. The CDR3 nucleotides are TGTGCCAGCTCACCAACTGGACGGGCTAGCGGATCCTACGAGCAGTACTTC. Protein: CASSPTGRASGSYEQYF.